This is a list of T cell receptor beta chains from one sample in a study of T cells in Graves' hyperthyroidism and ophthalmopathy. MiXCR, run by TCRdb on the multiplex PCR reads, gives a single entry per CDR3 protein. The repertoire holds around 380,000 distinct CDR3 sequences, with roughly 14% as singletons. The sequenced material came from blood. These TCRs come from a man aged 25 to 40 with Graves' hyperthyroidism that later progressed to Graves' ophthalmopathy. The CDR3 runs from the conserved cysteine through the conserved F or W. D genes are given only for firm matches. Clone size is stated in some rows and not others, as once, few, many or a class when expanded.

clone_size,j_call,v_call,d_call,cdr3_nt,cdr3_aa
.,TRBJ1-5,TRBV19,.,TGTGCCAGTAGTATGGGCGGGGGGCCAAGCAATCAGCCCCAGCATTTT,CASSMGGGPSNQPQHF
.,TRBJ1-1,TRBV5-4,.,TGTGCCAGCAGCTTGAGTCCCAGGGATGGAAACACTGAAGCTTTCTTT,CASSLSPRDGNTEAFF
few,TRBJ1-2,TRBV30,.,TGTGCCTGGAGTGTACAACCGACAGCCTATGGCTACACCTTC,CAWSVQPTAYGYTF
many,TRBJ1-1,TRBV30,.,TGTGCCTGGAGTGGGTGGGAGAACACTGAAGCTTTCTTT,CAWSGWENTEAFF
.,TRBJ1-3,TRBV6-2/TRBV6-3,TRBD1,TGTGCCAGCAGTTACGGGACAGGATTCTCTGGAAACACCATATATTTT,CASSYGTGFSGNTIYF
many,TRBJ2-1,TRBV20-1,.,TGCAGTGCTAGAGATCCCCAACGACCCGGGTCCTACAATGAGCAGTTCTTC,CSARDPQRPGSYNEQFF
many,TRBJ1-3,TRBV5-1,.,TGCGCCAGCAGCTCAGGGGATCTAAACACCATATATTTT,CASSSGDLNTIYF
many,TRBJ2-5,TRBV20-1,.,TGCAGTGCTAGCACGGGGGCTTCCTGGGAGACCCAGTACTTC,CSASTGASWETQYF
.,TRBJ2-5,TRBV12-5,TRBD2,TGTGCTAGTGGTTTGGCAAGACTAGCGGGGGGCCGGGAGACCCAGTACTTC,CASGLARLAGGRETQYF
many,TRBJ2-1,TRBV7-9,.,TGTGCCAGCAGCTTGTCTGCCACGGAGCAGTTCTTC,CASSLSATEQFF
many,TRBJ2-2,TRBV7-9,TRBD1,TGTGCCAGCAGCTCGGGACAGTTGGACACCGGGGAGCTGTTTTTT,CASSSGQLDTGELFF
many,TRBJ2-1,TRBV27,.,TGTGCCAGCAGTTTGTTCCAGGGTTACAATGAGCAGTTCTTC,CASSLFQGYNEQFF
many,TRBJ2-7,TRBV11-1,TRBD1,TGTGCCAGCAGCCCGAAGGACAGGGGCTCCTACGAGCAGTACTTC,CASSPKDRGSYEQYF
many,TRBJ2-2,TRBV28,.,TGTGCCAGCAGCGCCACGGGACACCTCACCGGGGAGCTGTTTTTT,CASSATGHLTGELFF
.,TRBJ2-2,TRBV6-1,.,TGTGCCAGCACAGGGGCGGGCACCGGGGAGCTGTTTTTT,CASTGAGTGELFF
many,TRBJ1-1,TRBV6-1,.,TGTGCCAGCAGGCCAAGGGGGAGTGACACTGAAGCTTTCTTT,CASRPRGSDTEAFF
.,TRBJ2-3,TRBV4-2,TRBD2,TGTGCCAGCAGCCAAGACGGGGGGGCGCTTGGCACAGATACGCAGTATTTT,CASSQDGGALGTDTQYF
.,TRBJ1-4,TRBV7-9,TRBD1,TGTGCCAGCAGCACACAGGGGGCGAGGGAAAAACTGTTTTTT,CASSTQGAREKLFF
few,TRBJ1-2,TRBV5-1,TRBD1,TGCGCCAGCAGCTACTACACCGGGACAGGGTCTGGCTACACCTTC,CASSYYTGTGSGYTF
many,TRBJ1-6,TRBV7-3,.,TGTGCCAGCAGCTTACTTCCTGTGACAGAAAATTCACCCCTCCACTTT,CASSLLPVTENSPLHF
many,TRBJ2-5,TRBV20-1,.,TGCAGTGCTAGAGAGAACGCTCAAGAGACCCAGTACTTC,CSARENAQETQYF
few,TRBJ2-6,TRBV13,.,TGTGCCAGCAGCCTCAGGACTTCTGGGGCCAACGTCCTGACTTTC,CASSLRTSGANVLTF
many,TRBJ2-7,TRBV6-1,TRBD1,TGTGCCAGCAGGTGGTCGGGACAGACCTACGAGCAGTACTTC,CASRWSGQTYEQYF
.,TRBJ2-7,TRBV19,TRBD2,TGTGCCAGTAGTATCCGGGGGGAAAGCTCCTACGAGCAGTACTTC,CASSIRGESSYEQYF
.,TRBJ2-2,TRBV4-2,.,TGTGCCAGCAGCCTACCGAGGGGGAGCACCGGGGAGCTGTTTTTT,CASSLPRGSTGELFF
many,TRBJ1-1,TRBV20-1,TRBD1,TGCAGTGCTAGAATTCCGACAGGGGACACTGAAGCTTTCTTT,CSARIPTGDTEAFF
few,TRBJ2-1,TRBV29-1,.,TGCAGCGTGAGGTTTTGGGGGCGGAATGAGCAGTTCTTC,CSVRFWGRNEQFF
.,TRBJ2-6,TRBV6-1,.,TGTGCCAGCAGTGAATATACTTCCCCTTTC,CASSEYTSPF
few,TRBJ1-5,TRBV12-5,.,TGTGCTAGTGGTTCCAGTCAGCCCCAGCATTTT,CASGSSQPQHF
many,TRBJ1-1,TRBV11-2,TRBD1,TGTGCCAGCAGCGCTTACAGGGGGCGAAAGACTGAAGCTTTCTTT,CASSAYRGRKTEAFF
.,TRBJ2-1,TRBV7-9,TRBD2,TGTGCCAGCAGCCTCTACTCAGGACTAGCGGGGCTCAATGAGCAGTTCTTC,CASSLYSGLAGLNEQFF
.,TRBJ1-2,TRBV7-9,.,TGTGCCAGCAGCTTAGGAGACGGGGCAATCGGCTATGGCTACACCTTC,CASSLGDGAIGYGYTF
many,TRBJ2-5,TRBV18,.,TGTGCCAGCTCCCCGGGACGGCACCAAGAGACCCAGTACTTC,CASSPGRHQETQYF
many,TRBJ2-7,TRBV20-1,TRBD2,TGCAGTGCTAGAGATGGGCTAGCGGGAGTTGGGGAGCAGTACTTC,CSARDGLAGVGEQYF
.,TRBJ1-1,TRBV18,.,TGTGCCAGCTCACATAATGACTTCGCCTCAGGCACTGAAGCTTTCTTT,CASSHNDFASGTEAFF
many,TRBJ1-6,TRBV7-8,TRBD1,TGTGCCAGCAGCTTATTCCAGGGGGGGTCACCCCTCCACTTT,CASSLFQGGSPLHF
.,TRBJ1-6,TRBV9,TRBD1,TGTGCCAGCAACCCGACAGGACAGGGGAGTTCACCCCTCCACTTT,CASNPTGQGSSPLHF
few,TRBJ2-5,TRBV14,.,TGTGCCAGCAGCCAAGATAACGCCCGGTGGAGGCAAGAGACCCAGTACTTC,CASSQDNARWRQETQYF
few,TRBJ1-4,TRBV11-3,.,TGTGCCAGCAGCTCTGGGTTTTCTGAGGGCGAAAAACTGTTTTTT,CASSSGFSEGEKLFF
many,TRBJ1-4,TRBV5-1,.,TGCGCCAGCAGCGGATCAACTAATGAAAAACTGTTTTTT,CASSGSTNEKLFF
.,TRBJ2-1,TRBV7-8,TRBD2,TGTGCCAGCAGCTTCAGCAGGACTAGCGGGGGGAAAGGTAATGAGCAGTTCTTC,CASSFSRTSGGKGNEQFF
few,TRBJ1-5,TRBV6-1,.,TGTGCCAGCAGAACACAGGACAAGGGGCTTCGGGGTCAGCCCCAGCATTTT,CASRTQDKGLRGQPQHF
.,TRBJ1-5,TRBV6-1,.,TGTGCCAGCAGTCCCCCCACCGCGAGGAAGAATCAGCCCCAGCATTTT,CASSPPTARKNQPQHF
few,TRBJ2-7,TRBV6-2/TRBV6-3,.,TGTGCCAGCAGTTACCAGGTTCAGGGGAGCGAGCAGTACTTC,CASSYQVQGSEQYF
few,TRBJ1-4,TRBV28,.,TGTGCCAGCAGTTTATCGGGGGACAAGAGGGCGTTTTTT,CASSLSGDKRAFF
.,TRBJ2-6,TRBV3-1,.,TGTGCCAGCAGCCCGGGCCGGGACGGGGCCAACGTCCTGACTTTC,CASSPGRDGANVLTF
many,TRBJ1-5,TRBV27,TRBD1,TGTGCCAGCAGTTTAGGCAGGGGGCTTCTTCAGCCCCAGCATTTT,CASSLGRGLLQPQHF
.,TRBJ2-1,TRBV7-9,TRBD2,TGTGCCAGCAGCGGGGGGACTAGCGGGGGGTCTAGCTCCTACAATGAGCAGTTCTTC,CASSGGTSGGSSSYNEQFF
few,TRBJ1-1,TRBV29-1,TRBD1,TGCAGCGTTAACAGGGGAGGGTTGAACACTGAAGCTTTCTTT,CSVNRGGLNTEAFF
.,TRBJ1-6,TRBV14,TRBD1,TGTGCCAGCAGCCAAGGGGGAGTGGGGGACAGGGATGTCTCACCCCTCCACTTT,CASSQGGVGDRDVSPLHF
once,TRBJ2-5,TRBV6-1,TRBD2,TGTGCCAGCAGTCCGTGGACTAGCCAAGAGACCCAGTACTTC,CASSPWTSQETQYF
many,TRBJ1-1,TRBV20-1,.,TGCAGTGCTAGAGGGCCAGGGTGGGCTTTCTTT,CSARGPGWAFF
.,TRBJ2-2,TRBV12-3/TRBV12-4,.,TGTGCCAGCAGTTGGGCCCCTGACGGGGAGCTGTTTTTT,CASSWAPDGELFF